The 12 T cell receptor beta chains below all came from one sample that was sequenced in a study of shared clonotypes between healthy human individuals. The assay was immunoSEQ multiplex PCR, and TCRdb's table has in-frame clones only and misses some. The repertoire has around 2.5 million clones, over 85% of them found once; the top ten carry 0.36%. The specimen sequenced was naive CD4+ T cells from PBMCs. The subset is: CD45RA+ positively selected. These receptors were obtained from a man aged 18 to 30 in good health. Some clones in this sample may be carry-over from other donors' samples.

This clone turned up a few times. The chain carries TRBV7-9 and TRBJ1-2; D is ambiguous. V was shortened by 3 bases and J by 3 bases, with 11 bases between the two germline ends. CDR3 length: 14 residues. Germline V gene sequence: CDR1 SEHNR, CDR2 FQNEAQ (reference sequence). CDR3 nucleotide sequence: TGTGCCAGCAGCTTTTCCAGTGAATACTATGGCTACACCTTC. This codes for CASSFSSEYYGYTF.

This chain links TRBV5-1 with TRBJ2-3, with 10 bases lining up with TRBD2. The CDR3 sequence is 15 residues long. The germline V gene encodes CDR1 SGHRS and CDR2 YFSETQ. V was pared by 6 bases and J by 0 bases, with 4 bases of the junction left unmatched. CDR3 residues: CASNPLAGSTDTQYF. The DNA of the CDR3 is TGCGCCAGCAACCCACTAGCGGGGAGCACAGATACGCAGTATTTT.

The gene calls are TRBV7-2 and TRBJ1-5, with no clear D. V lost 6 bases, J lost 4 bases, and 13 bases lay in between. This CDR3 is 14 amino acids long. CDR1 and CDR2 (germline): SGHTA, FQGNSA. This CDR3 reads CASSRKVGNQPQHF. The CDR3 region has the DNA TGTGCCAGCAGTCGCAAGGTAGGGAATCAGCCCCAGCATTTT. Full variable domain (rest looked up from reference TRBV7-2 and TRBJ1-5): GAGVSQSPSNKVTEKGKDVELRCDPISGHTALYWYRQSLGQGLEFLIYFQGNSAPDKSGLPSDRFSAERTGGSVSTLTIQRTQQEDSAVYLCASSRKVGNQPQHFGDGTRLSIL.

The chain uses TRBV7-2 and TRBJ2-5, with D tentatively TRBD1 (5 bases). Trimming took off 2 bases at V and 5 bases at J, with 9 bases between the two ends. The CDR3 sequence is 13 residues long. CDR1 and CDR2 from the germline V gene are SGHTA and FQGNSA. The CDR3 DNA is TGTGCCAGCAGCTTATCAGGGTGGGAGACCCAGTACTTC. It specifies CASSLSGWETQYF.

The rearrangement joins TRBV2 to TRBJ2-7; 9 bases agree with TRBD1. Germline V gene sequence: CDR1 SNHLY, CDR2 FYNNEI. With 6 bases clipped from V and 1 base from J, the junction kept 4 bases outside the gene matches. CDR3 length equals 14 residues. The CDR3 region has the DNA TGTGCCAGCAGCCGGGACAGGGTGTCCTACGAGCAGTACTTC. Residues: CASSRDRVSYEQYF.

The V and J genes are TRBV7-2 and TRBJ2-7; tentatively, D is TRBD1 or TRBD2 (6 bases each). This CDR3 contains 15 residues. Germline CDR1 and CDR2: SGHTA and FQGNSA. The germline V and J ends were trimmed by 5 bases and 2 bases, with 16 bases remaining between them. CDR3 loop: CASSAAGHSAYEQYF. The CDR3 nucleotides are TGTGCCAGCAGCGCGGCGGGACACTCAGCCTACGAGCAGTACTTC.

J is TRBJ2-7 and V is TRBV28; 7 nucleotides match TRBD1. Losses at the gene ends were 8 bases for V and 4 bases for J; bases not matched to a gene: 14. The V gene's germline CDR1 is MDHEN and CDR2 SYDVKM. CDR3 length equals 15 residues. Here the CDR3 reads CASQNLDRVGYEQYF. For the CDR3, the DNA is TGTGCCAGCCAAAACCTCGACAGGGTGGGATACGAGCAGTACTTC.

The chain carries TRBV2 and TRBJ1-1; D call uncertain. The germline V and J ends were trimmed by 8 bases and 4 bases, with 17 bases remaining between them. The germline V gene has CDR1 SNHLY and CDR2 FYNNEI. This CDR3 comprises 14 residues. The CDR3 DNA reads as TGTGCCAGCTTGCCAATGGGCGCCGGCACTGAAGCTTTCTTT. This translates into CASLPMGAGTEAFF.

This chain joins TRBV2 and TRBJ2-2; D assignment may be TRBD1 or TRBD2 (5 bases each). Trimming took 7 bases from V and 6 from J, leaving 15 bases between them. The CDR3 is 14 amino acids. From germline, CDR1 is SNHLY and CDR2 FYNNEI. This chain's CDR3 is CASIKGYGAGELFF. In nucleotides, the CDR3 is TGTGCCAGCATCAAGGGGTACGGGGCCGGGGAGCTGTTTTTT.

The chain joins TRBV2 to TRBJ2-7; weak D call: TRBD2 (6 bases). V lost 7 bases, J lost 1 base, and 8 bases lay in between. The CDR3 is made up of 12 amino acids. Per germline, CDR1 SNHLY and CDR2 FYNNEI. CDR3 bases: TGTGCCAGCAAGGAGGGGTCCTACGAGCAGTACTTC. It codes for CASKEGSYEQYF.

This rearrangement joins TRBV7-3 to TRBJ2-7, with 10 bases matching TRBD2. Germline assignment: CDR1 SGHTA and CDR2 FQGTGA. The CDR3 runs to 13 residues. The trim removed 4 bases at V and 7 bases at J, leaving 4 bases unmatched. CDR3 sequence: CASSSRGLAEQYF. The DNA of the CDR3 is TGTGCCAGCAGCTCCAGGGGACTAGCGGAGCAGTACTTC.

J is TRBJ2-5 and V is TRBV29-1; no firm D call. This CDR3 has 12 amino acids. V was clipped by 6 bases and J by 5 bases, with 13 bases between them. Germline V gene data show CDR1 as SQVTM and CDR2 as ANQGSEA. This CDR3 reads CSVRTAEETQYF. The CDR3, as DNA: TGCAGCGTCCGGACGGCGGAGGAGACCCAGTACTTC.